Here is one T cell receptor beta chain with its context. Its antigen is still unknown. The data originate from a study of cytomegalovirus exposure and HLA in healthy donors. Study-wide results and limits: Being productive about 90% or about 30% of the time was typical of most TCR beta V segments in an earlier analysis. The study carried out a later analysis of TCR beta sequences. It associated 16,951 of them with specific HLA alleles at a false discovery rate of 0.05. Relative to equally common others, HLA-associated TCR beta chains showed greater clonal expansion in a later analysis. Some highly shared sequence variants likely arose as a pipeline artifact.

Both 60 Vbeta primers and 13 Jbeta primers went into the PCR. Only in-frame clones appear in the TCRdb table, and some are missing; sequencing was by immunoSEQ multiplex PCR. This table holds 150,000 to 200,000 clones. V lost 5 bases and J 1 base, leaving 12 bases between the germline ends. Germline lookup yields CDR1 SGHNT and CDR2 YYREEE (reference sequence). This CDR3 has 14 amino acids. The sequencing sample was made of PBMCs. The clonotype comes from an older woman in good health and CMV-seronegative. The gene calls are TRBV5-4 and TRBJ1-1, with D perhaps matching TRBD1 (6 bases). CDR3 bases: TGTGCCAGCAGTTACAGGGCGGGGAACACTGAAGCTTTCTTT. Encoded protein: CASSYRAGNTEAFF.